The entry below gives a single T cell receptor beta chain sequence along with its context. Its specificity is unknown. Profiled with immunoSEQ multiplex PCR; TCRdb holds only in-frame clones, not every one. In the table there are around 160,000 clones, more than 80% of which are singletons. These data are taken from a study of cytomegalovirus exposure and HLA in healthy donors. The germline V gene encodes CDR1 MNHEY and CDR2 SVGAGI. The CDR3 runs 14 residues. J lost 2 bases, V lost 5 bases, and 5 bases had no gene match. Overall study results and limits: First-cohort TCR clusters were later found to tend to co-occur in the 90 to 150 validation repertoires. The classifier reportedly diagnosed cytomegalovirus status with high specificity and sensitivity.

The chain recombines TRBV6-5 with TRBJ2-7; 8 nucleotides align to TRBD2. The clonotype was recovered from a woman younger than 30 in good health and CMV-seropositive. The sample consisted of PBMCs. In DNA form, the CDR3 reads TGTGCCAGCAGTCCGTATAGCGGGACCTACGAGCAGTACTTC. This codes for CASSPYSGTYEQYF.